This T cell receptor beta chain was captured by sequencing in a study of prognosis after radiotherapy for stage I lung cancer. On the study more broadly: Patients with non-small cell lung cancer were all judged medically inoperable.

Germline CDR1 reads DFQATT; CDR2 reads SNEGSKA (reference sequence). V dropped 0 bases and J dropped 7; count of bases not matched to a gene: 13. The CDR3 totals 17 residues. By proportion, this clonotype is medium-sized. Two rounds of multiplex PCR amplified TCR beta CDR3 from genomic DNA. Specific primers for each TRBV and TRBJ gene were what first-round PCR used. MiXCR, run by TCRdb on the multiplex PCR reads, gives a single entry per CDR3 protein. The sample has 15,000 to 20,000 distinct CDR3 sequences, less than 35% seen once. V gene TRBV20-1 combines with J gene TRBJ2-1; 9 nucleotides line up with TRBD2. The origin of this receptor is a donor over 45 with non-small cell lung cancer. The sequences come from PBMCs, collected before or after stereotactic body radiation therapy (not recorded which). This CDR3 is CSARDLRAGGPGNEQFF. CDR3 DNA: TGCAGTGCTAGAGACCTGAGGGCGGGAGGGCCGGGAAATGAGCAGTTCTTC.